This TCR beta chain was captured in a study of T-cell memory formation after mild COVID-19. This clonotype occurred many times. Antigen: not known. Study-level points and caveats: Researchers found some responding clones in pre-infection memory, a sign that cross-reactive memory joined.

Using its own MiXCR run on the 5' RACE reads, TCRdb lists one record per CDR3 protein. The sample contains more than 350,000 distinct CDR3 sequences, approximately 15% of which appear only once. From germline, CDR1 is SEHNR and CDR2 FQNEAQ (reference sequence). V lost 4 bases, J lost 5 bases, and 5 bases lay in between. The CDR3 sequence is 12 residues long. Sequenced input: PBMCs or a T cell subset sorted from them (not recorded which). The sequence was obtained from a young man who had mild COVID-19 (a few samples of this study predate the infection). Cell type and time point are not known. The chain recombines TRBV7-9 with TRBJ2-2; D gene ambiguous. This CDR3 reads CASSSTTGELFF. The CDR3 bases are TGTGCCAGCAGCTCTACGACCGGGGAGCTGTTTTTT.